The 16 T cell receptor beta chains below come from one sample, sequenced in a study of T cell changes during pregnancy in multiple sclerosis. Clones were read by immunoSEQ multiplex PCR, and TCRdb kept only the in-frame ones, dropping some. The profile shows tens of thousands of clones, roughly 89% of them singletons. The sample was peripheral blood, taken in the third trimester of pregnancy. These receptors were collected from a female donor in good health, enrolled as a control in a pregnancy study.

This clone was seen only a few times. This rearrangement joins TRBV7-2 to TRBJ1-1, with D possibly matching TRBD1 (5 bases). Trimming cost V 0 bases and J 5 bases, with 13 bases left between them. CDR3 length: 15 amino acids. Germline CDR1 SGHTA, CDR2 FQGNSA. This chain's CDR3 is CASSLAGRVGTEAFF. As DNA, the CDR3 is TGTGCCAGCAGCTTAGCGGGCAGGGTGGGTACTGAAGCTTTCTTT.

This chain connects TRBV6-5 to TRBJ1-4; 9 bases match TRBD1. Germline V CDR1 and CDR2: MNHEY, SVGAGI. J lost 8 bases, V lost 4 bases, and 11 bases had no gene match. The CDR3 totals 16 residues. CDR3 residues: CASSSGQGRGKEKLFF. The CDR3 DNA is TGTGCCAGCAGTTCGGGACAGGGAAGAGGAAAAGAAAAACTGTTTTTT.

V usage is TRBV7-2 and J usage is TRBJ1-5, with a possible D match to TRBD1 (5 bases). The CDR3 extends over 15 amino acids. The V end lost 1 base, the J end lost 0 bases, and 7 bases lay between the germline ends. Looked up from germline, CDR1 is SGHTA and CDR2 is FQGNSA. CDR3: CASSLGGFSNQPQHF. The CDR3 DNA reads as TGTGCCAGCAGCTTAGGGGGCTTTAGCAATCAGCCCCAGCATTTT. Together with reference TRBV7-2 and TRBJ1-5, the CDR3 gives the full variable domain: GAGVSQSPSNKVTEKGKDVELRCDPISGHTALYWYRQSLGQGLEFLIYFQGNSAPDKSGLPSDRFSAERTGGSVSTLTIQRTQQEDSAVYLCASSLGGFSNQPQHFGDGTRLSIL.

This clone has just a few counts. For the CDR3, the DNA is TGCGCCAGCAGCCGTCGACACGGGGATAATCAGCCCCAGCATTTT. Its protein is CASSRRHGDNQPQHF. This chain connects TRBV4-1 to TRBJ1-5; D ambiguous. This CDR3 is built from 15 residues. Trimming cost V 4 bases and J 4 bases, with 14 bases left between them. Germline V gene lookup returns CDR1 MGHRA and CDR2 YSYEKL.

V usage is TRBV28 and J usage is TRBJ1-5, with TRBD1 matching 8 bases. Per germline, CDR1 MDHEN and CDR2 SYDVKM. The trim removed 6 bases at V and 6 bases at J, leaving 7 bases unmatched. The CDR3 is 14 amino acids. The CDR3 bases are TGTGCCAGCAGGCTTCCAGGGGGCGTTCAGCCCCAGCATTTT. It encodes CASRLPGGVQPQHF.

The chain employs TRBV7-9 and TRBJ2-7, with 8 bases identical to TRBD2. Germline CDR1 is SEHNR and CDR2 is FQNEAQ (reference sequence). V gave up 4 bases and J gave up 2 bases; unmatched junction bases: 7. This CDR3 spans 15 amino acids. The CDR3 protein is CASSSGGGGTYEQYF. In nucleotides, the CDR3 is TGTGCCAGCAGCTCGGGGGGGGGCGGAACCTACGAGCAGTACTTC.

This chain links TRBV10-3 with TRBJ2-7, with 7 nucleotides matching TRBD2. The germline V gene has CDR1 ENHRY and CDR2 SYGVKD. The junction had 7 bases not matched to a gene; V was cut back by 10 bases and J by 4 bases. This CDR3 contains 12 residues. For the CDR3, the DNA is TGTGCCACCGGGGGAGGGTCTTACGAGCAGTACTTC. This codes for CATGGGSYEQYF.

This clone was recorded once. The CDR3 sequence: CASSLGQPGLAGGGTQYF. The CDR3 DNA reads as TGTGCCAGCAGCTTAGGTCAACCGGGACTAGCGGGAGGCGGGACGCAGTATTTT. The V and J genes are TRBV11-3 and TRBJ2-3; 15 bases line up with TRBD2. V lost 1 base, J lost 9 bases, and 11 bases stayed unmatched. This CDR3 spans 18 amino acids. The germline gives CDR1 SGHNT, CDR2 YENEEA.

This rearrangement joins TRBV5-8 to TRBJ1-1, with D unclear. Germline values: CDR1 SGHTS, CDR2 YDEGEE. CDR3 length: 14 residues. Deletions cut 3 bases from V and 6 bases from J, with 15 bases between. CDR3 amino acids: CASSSLTRSAEAFF. DNA of the CDR3: TGTGCCAGCAGCTCTCTGACTCGGTCAGCTGAAGCTTTCTTT.

The chain employs TRBV10-2 and TRBJ2-7; 10 nucleotides align to TRBD1. Germline values: CDR1 WSHSY, CDR2 SAAADI. Trimming cost V 6 bases and J 1 base; bases outside gene matches: 3. CDR3 size: 14 residues. In DNA, the CDR3 is TGCGCCAGCAGGATGGGACAGGGGTCCTACGAGCAGTACTTC. It yields the protein CASRMGQGSYEQYF.

J is TRBJ2-2 and V is TRBV21-1; the D call in the table, TRBD1, was not verified against the DNA. TRBV21-1 is labeled a pseudogene. The CDR3 extends over 14 amino acids. CDR3 in amino acids: CAWDDRGNTGELFF. DNA for the CDR3: TGTGCCTGGGACGACAGGGGTAACACCGGGGAGCTGTTTTTT.

This sequence joins TRBV15 and TRBJ2-5; D is perhaps TRBD2 (6 bases). The CDR3 extends over 13 amino acids. Germline CDR1 reads LNHNV; CDR2 reads YYDKDF (reference sequence). Trimming removed 5 bases from V and 5 bases from J, with 12 bases in between. The CDR3 nucleotides are TGTGCCACCAGCGGGCCACGGGGGGAGACCCAGTACTTC. It is translated as CATSGPRGETQYF.

This chain uses TRBV4-1 with TRBJ2-7; TRBD1 agrees at 8 bases. The CDR3 spans 15 residues. V shed 4 bases and J 2 bases; nucleotides not matched to a gene: 7. In germline, CDR1 is MGHRA, CDR2 YSYEKL. CDR3 residues: CASSLASTGAYEQYF. CDR3 in DNA: TGCGCCAGCAGCCTAGCATCGACAGGGGCCTACGAGCAGTACTTC.

The chain is built from TRBV5-1 and TRBJ2-2, with a tentative D call TRBD1 (5 bases). The CDR3 spans 18 residues. Germline assignment: CDR1 SGHRS and CDR2 YFSETQ. Trimming took off 4 bases at V and 0 bases at J, with 19 bases between the two ends. CDR3 loop: CASSPTPAGPSNTGELFF. The CDR3 bases are TGCGCCAGCAGCCCGACCCCGGCAGGGCCATCGAACACCGGGGAGCTGTTTTTT.

This sequence joins TRBV21-1 and TRBJ2-2; TRBD1, the D gene given by the table, was not confirmed from the DNA. TRBV21-1 has pseudogene status. The CDR3 spans 16 residues. The CDR3 sequence is CASSRDPDRVTGELFF. The CDR3 DNA is TGTGCCAGCAGTCGTGACCCCGACAGAGTAACCGGGGAGCTGTTTTTT.

V gene TRBV27 combines with J gene TRBJ2-5, with 12 bases matching TRBD2. The CDR3 runs 15 residues. Germline V gives CDR1 MNHEY, CDR2 SMNVEV (reference sequence). J was trimmed by 5 bases and V by 5 bases; bases with no gene match: 6. The CDR3 protein is CASSILGTSGETQYF. Written as DNA, the CDR3 is TGTGCCAGCAGTATCCTCGGGACTAGCGGGGAGACCCAGTACTTC.